Listed below are T cell receptor beta chains from one sample, sequenced in a study of response to subunit inactivated influenza vaccine. A single record per CDR3 protein comes from TCRdb applying MiXCR to the RT-PCR reads. The repertoire holds about 520,000 distinct CDR3 sequences, under 8.5% seen once, with less than 15% in the top ten. The sample in question was PBMCs from blood, obtained around 25 months after vaccination. These receptors originate from a man between 50 and 70 years old who received an inactivated influenza vaccine. CDR3s include the opening cysteine and the closing phenylalanine or tryptophan. D genes are given only for firm matches. The size of a clone is reported for some rows only, either as once, few or many, or as a class for expanded clones.

d_call: TRBD1; j_call: TRBJ2-5; v_call: TRBV24-1; clone_size: many; cdr3_nt: TGTGCCACCAGTGATTTGCAGGGGGTAGGCGGAGAGACCCAGTACTTC; cdr3_aa: CATSDLQGVGGETQYF
d_call: TRBD2; j_call: TRBJ2-4; v_call: TRBV20-1; clone_size: NA; cdr3_nt: TGCAGTGCGGAAGCGGGAGATACTGCCAAAAACATTCAGTACTTC; cdr3_aa: CSAEAGDTAKNIQYF
d_call: TRBD1; j_call: TRBJ1-2; v_call: TRBV5-6; clone_size: few; cdr3_nt: TGTGCCAGCAGCTTGACGGACAGGGCGCTCCGCTACACCTTC; cdr3_aa: CASSLTDRALRYTF
d_call: NA; j_call: TRBJ2-4; v_call: TRBV12-3/TRBV12-4; clone_size: many; cdr3_nt: TGTGCCAGCAGTTCGCTAGCTGCGGGGAACTTC; cdr3_aa: CASSSLAAGNF
d_call: TRBD2; j_call: TRBJ2-3; v_call: TRBV28; clone_size: NA; cdr3_nt: TGTGCCAGCAGTCAGTGGCTAGCGGGAGCCACAGATACGCAGTATTTT; cdr3_aa: CASSQWLAGATDTQYF
d_call: NA; j_call: TRBJ2-1; v_call: TRBV7-2; clone_size: many; cdr3_nt: TGTGCCAGCAGCAAACCGGGCGACTACAATGAGCAGTTCTTC; cdr3_aa: CASSKPGDYNEQFF
d_call: TRBD1; j_call: TRBJ1-2; v_call: TRBV7-2; clone_size: many; cdr3_nt: TGTGCCAGCAGCCCCGACAGGGGTAAGGGTGGCTACACCTTC; cdr3_aa: CASSPDRGKGGYTF
d_call: NA; j_call: TRBJ2-2; v_call: TRBV5-1; clone_size: few; cdr3_nt: TGCGCCAGCAGTGCCGGGGGAATCACCGGGGAGCTGTTTTTT; cdr3_aa: CASSAGGITGELFF
d_call: TRBD2; j_call: TRBJ2-1; v_call: TRBV20-1; clone_size: few; cdr3_nt: TGCAGTGCTAGTGTGGGGGGGGACTTCCGAAGGCAGTTCTTC; cdr3_aa: CSASVGGDFRRQFF
d_call: NA; j_call: TRBJ2-1; v_call: TRBV30; clone_size: many; cdr3_nt: TGTGCCTGGAGTAGGGACCTTCGAGGTGAGCAGTTCTTC; cdr3_aa: CAWSRDLRGEQFF
d_call: TRBD2; j_call: TRBJ2-5; v_call: TRBV20-1; clone_size: NA; cdr3_nt: TGCAGTGCTAGAGACCCGGGGGCGGGGGGACAAGAGACCCAGTACTTC; cdr3_aa: CSARDPGAGGQETQYF
d_call: TRBD2; j_call: TRBJ2-3; v_call: TRBV20-1; clone_size: NA; cdr3_nt: TGCAGTGCTAAGGCAGGGCAATTCGCCGGGACTAGCGGGATTATTCACACAGATACGCAGTATTTT; cdr3_aa: CSAKAGQFAGTSGIIHTDTQYF
d_call: NA; j_call: TRBJ2-2; v_call: TRBV5-5; clone_size: NA; cdr3_nt: TGTGCCAGCAGTTTGAGGTACGGCACGAACACCGGGGAGCTGTTTTTT; cdr3_aa: CASSLRYGTNTGELFF
d_call: TRBD1; j_call: TRBJ2-7; v_call: TRBV5-1; clone_size: NA; cdr3_nt: TGCGCCAGCAGCACCCGGACAGGACTCGGCTCCTACGAGCAGTACTTC; cdr3_aa: CASSTRTGLGSYEQYF
d_call: NA; j_call: TRBJ2-7; v_call: TRBV5-1; clone_size: few; cdr3_nt: TGCGCCAGCAGCTTGACCGGGACGGACCTCTACGAGCAGTACTTC; cdr3_aa: CASSLTGTDLYEQYF
d_call: NA; j_call: TRBJ2-1; v_call: TRBV7-8; clone_size: few; cdr3_nt: TGTGCCAGCAGCTTAGAGGGGGTCCCCTACAATGAGCAGTTCTTC; cdr3_aa: CASSLEGVPYNEQFF
d_call: TRBD1; j_call: TRBJ2-5; v_call: TRBV11-2; clone_size: few; cdr3_nt: TGTGCCAGCAGCAGCCGGCTAGGACAGGGAGATGAGACCCAGTACTTC; cdr3_aa: CASSSRLGQGDETQYF
d_call: NA; j_call: TRBJ1-1; v_call: TRBV10-3; clone_size: few; cdr3_nt: TGTGCCATCAGCCGAGCGGGGGTCACTGAAGCTTTCTTT; cdr3_aa: CAISRAGVTEAFF
d_call: NA; j_call: TRBJ2-7; v_call: TRBV20-1; clone_size: NA; cdr3_nt: TGCAGTGCCCGCCCGGGGAGCTCCTACGAGCAGTACTTC; cdr3_aa: CSARPGSSYEQYF
d_call: NA; j_call: TRBJ2-6; v_call: TRBV4-2; clone_size: many; cdr3_nt: TGTGCCAGCAGCCAACTCGCGGGGACCTCTGGGGCCAACGTCCTGACTTTC; cdr3_aa: CASSQLAGTSGANVLTF
d_call: NA; j_call: TRBJ1-6; v_call: TRBV2; clone_size: many; cdr3_nt: TGTGCCAGCAGTGAAGGCGGCTTTGGGGCCCTCCACTTT; cdr3_aa: CASSEGGFGALHF
d_call: TRBD2; j_call: TRBJ2-5; v_call: TRBV20-1; clone_size: many; cdr3_nt: TGCAGTGCTCTAGCGGATACCTACCAAGAGACCCAGTACTTC; cdr3_aa: CSALADTYQETQYF
d_call: TRBD2; j_call: TRBJ2-1; v_call: TRBV20-1; clone_size: NA; cdr3_nt: TGCAGTGCTGCGGGGGGCCCCTCGGACAATGAGCAGTTCTTC; cdr3_aa: CSAAGGPSDNEQFF
d_call: TRBD2; j_call: TRBJ2-7; v_call: TRBV6-1; clone_size: NA; cdr3_nt: TGTGCCAGCACAACGACTAGCGGGAGAGGCGAGCAGTACTTC; cdr3_aa: CASTTTSGRGEQYF
d_call: NA; j_call: TRBJ1-5; v_call: TRBV6-1; clone_size: few; cdr3_nt: TGTGCCAGCAGCATTACAGCCCTCAATCAGCCCCAGCATTTT; cdr3_aa: CASSITALNQPQHF
d_call: TRBD1; j_call: TRBJ2-7; v_call: TRBV20-1; clone_size: few; cdr3_nt: TGCAGTGCTAGCGGACAGGGAAGAGGCGAGCAGTACTTC; cdr3_aa: CSASGQGRGEQYF
d_call: NA; j_call: TRBJ1-2; v_call: TRBV4-1; clone_size: many; cdr3_nt: TGCGCCAGCAGCCCGTCCATGGGTGGCTACACCTTC; cdr3_aa: CASSPSMGGYTF
d_call: NA; j_call: TRBJ1-5; v_call: TRBV28; clone_size: few; cdr3_nt: TGTGCCAGCAGTTTACGGCAACCCAATCAGCCCCAGCATTTT; cdr3_aa: CASSLRQPNQPQHF
d_call: TRBD1; j_call: TRBJ1-6; v_call: TRBV20-1; clone_size: NA; cdr3_nt: TGCAGTGCTAGCAAAGGGGAGGACAGGCCTAATTCACCCCTCCACTTT; cdr3_aa: CSASKGEDRPNSPLHF
d_call: TRBD1; j_call: TRBJ2-3; v_call: TRBV11-3; clone_size: NA; cdr3_nt: TGTGCCAGCAGCTCAACAGGGGGCTCCACAGATACGCAGTATTTT; cdr3_aa: CASSSTGGSTDTQYF
d_call: NA; j_call: TRBJ2-3; v_call: TRBV18; clone_size: few; cdr3_nt: TGTGCCAGCTCACCAGTACGACGCGGGGTCACAGATACGCAGTATTTT; cdr3_aa: CASSPVRRGVTDTQYF
d_call: NA; j_call: TRBJ2-5; v_call: TRBV20-1; clone_size: few; cdr3_nt: TGCAGTGCTATAAGGCTGGCGGAGACCCAGTACTTC; cdr3_aa: CSAIRLAETQYF
d_call: NA; j_call: TRBJ1-6; v_call: TRBV5-1; clone_size: many; cdr3_nt: TGCGCCAGCAGCTTGGGGCAGGGTCAAAGTTCACCCCTCCACTTT; cdr3_aa: CASSLGQGQSSPLHF
d_call: TRBD2; j_call: TRBJ2-3; v_call: TRBV20-1; clone_size: many; cdr3_nt: TGCAGTGCGATTAAGACTAGCGGGTACACAGATACGCAGTATTTT; cdr3_aa: CSAIKTSGYTDTQYF
d_call: NA; j_call: TRBJ2-5; v_call: TRBV29-1; clone_size: many; cdr3_nt: TGCAGCGTTGTAACATCCCCGGAGACCCAGTACTTC; cdr3_aa: CSVVTSPETQYF
d_call: TRBD2; j_call: TRBJ2-1; v_call: TRBV12-3/TRBV12-4; clone_size: many; cdr3_nt: TGTGCCAGCAGTTTAGGGACTAGCCCGGGGGATGAGCAGTTCTTC; cdr3_aa: CASSLGTSPGDEQFF
d_call: TRBD1; j_call: TRBJ2-7; v_call: TRBV18; clone_size: few; cdr3_nt: TGTGCCAGCTCCCCGCGTCGGTTTGGGACAGGGAGGTTCGAGCAGTACTTC; cdr3_aa: CASSPRRFGTGRFEQYF
d_call: NA; j_call: TRBJ2-7; v_call: TRBV3-1; clone_size: NA; cdr3_nt: TGTGCCAGCAGCCCTACCGGGAAGGTCGCCGAGCAGTACTTC; cdr3_aa: CASSPTGKVAEQYF
d_call: NA; j_call: TRBJ1-1; v_call: TRBV2; clone_size: many; cdr3_nt: TGTGCCAGCAGCCCTATGGAATCCAGCGAGGCTTTCTTT; cdr3_aa: CASSPMESSEAFF
d_call: TRBD1; j_call: TRBJ1-2; v_call: TRBV6-2/TRBV6-3; clone_size: few; cdr3_nt: TGTGCCAGCAGTCCCGGGACAGGGGGAGGAGGCTACACCTTC; cdr3_aa: CASSPGTGGGGYTF
d_call: NA; j_call: TRBJ1-4; v_call: TRBV5-1; clone_size: few; cdr3_nt: TGCGCCAGCCGAGGAGGTGGAACCTTGGGGGAAAAACTGTTTTTT; cdr3_aa: CASRGGGTLGEKLFF
d_call: TRBD1; j_call: TRBJ2-7; v_call: TRBV20-1; clone_size: NA; cdr3_nt: TGCAGTGCAGGACCGGGACAGGGGTCCGAGCAGTACTTC; cdr3_aa: CSAGPGQGSEQYF
d_call: TRBD1; j_call: TRBJ2-5; v_call: TRBV10-2; clone_size: NA; cdr3_nt: TGCGCCAGCAGTGAGTACAGGGGCACAGAGACCCAGTACTTC; cdr3_aa: CASSEYRGTETQYF
d_call: NA; j_call: TRBJ2-1; v_call: TRBV4-2; clone_size: many; cdr3_nt: TGTGCCAGCAGCCAAGATGGGAACCCATTCAATGAGCAGTTCTTC; cdr3_aa: CASSQDGNPFNEQFF
d_call: NA; j_call: TRBJ2-1; v_call: TRBV20-1; clone_size: NA; cdr3_nt: TGCAGTGCTAGGGGGGACTCCTACAATGAGCAGTTCTTC; cdr3_aa: CSARGDSYNEQFF
d_call: NA; j_call: TRBJ2-5; v_call: TRBV29-1; clone_size: NA; cdr3_nt: TGCAGTGCCATTGGATTGGAGACCCAGTACTTC; cdr3_aa: CSAIGLETQYF
d_call: TRBD1; j_call: TRBJ2-3; v_call: TRBV7-3; clone_size: NA; cdr3_nt: TGTGCCAGCAGCCAACAGGGGATCTACACAGATACGCAGTATTTT; cdr3_aa: CASSQQGIYTDTQYF
d_call: NA; j_call: TRBJ2-7; v_call: TRBV7-2; clone_size: many; cdr3_nt: TGTGCCAGCAGCTTATCTGGCAGGGTTGGGCACGAGCAGTACTTC; cdr3_aa: CASSLSGRVGHEQYF
d_call: NA; j_call: TRBJ1-4; v_call: TRBV18; clone_size: few; cdr3_nt: TGTGCCAGCTCCCCACGCCGAGCTAATGAAAAACTGTTTTTT; cdr3_aa: CASSPRRANEKLFF
d_call: NA; j_call: TRBJ1-1; v_call: TRBV20-1; clone_size: NA; cdr3_nt: TGCAGTGCTGAACATCCACTGACAGTGAACACTGAAGCTTTCTTT; cdr3_aa: CSAEHPLTVNTEAFF
d_call: TRBD2; j_call: TRBJ2-5; v_call: TRBV20-1; clone_size: many; cdr3_nt: TGCAGTGCTAGAGATAGTTCGACTAGCCAGGAGACCCAGTACTTC; cdr3_aa: CSARDSSTSQETQYF